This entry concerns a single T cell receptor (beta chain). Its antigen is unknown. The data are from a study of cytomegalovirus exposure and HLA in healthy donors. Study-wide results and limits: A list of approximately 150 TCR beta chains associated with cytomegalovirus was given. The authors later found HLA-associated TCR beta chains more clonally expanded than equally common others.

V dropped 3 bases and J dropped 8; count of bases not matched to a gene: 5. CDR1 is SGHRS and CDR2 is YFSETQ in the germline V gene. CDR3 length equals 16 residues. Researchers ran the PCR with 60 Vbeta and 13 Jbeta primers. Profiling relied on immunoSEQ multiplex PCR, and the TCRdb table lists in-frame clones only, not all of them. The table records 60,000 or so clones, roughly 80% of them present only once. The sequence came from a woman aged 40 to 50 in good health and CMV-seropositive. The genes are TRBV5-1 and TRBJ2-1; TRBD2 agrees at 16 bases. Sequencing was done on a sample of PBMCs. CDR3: CASSSGLAGGPDEQFF. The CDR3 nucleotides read TGCGCCAGCAGCTCGGGACTAGCGGGGGGGCCAGATGAGCAGTTCTTC.